This is a list of T cell receptor beta chains from one sample in a study of T cell repertoires in aging, cancer and after chemotherapy. TCRdb itself ran the multiplex PCR reads through MiXCR, one entry per CDR3 protein. Of roughly 3,800 distinct CDR3 sequences in the sample, more than 25% are singletons; the top ten hold less than 20%. Sequencing was done on a sample of blood. These receptors were taken from a human donor with a solid tumor. The CDR3 runs from the conserved cysteine through the conserved F or W. The D gene is left open where the match is weak. The size of a clone is reported for some rows only, either as once, few or many, or as a class for expanded clones.

TRBD2,TRBV5-1,TRBJ2-2,.,TGCGCCAGCAGCTTTCTAGCGGGGGAGAACACCGGGGAGCTGTTTTTT,CASSFLAGENTGELFF
.,TRBV28,TRBJ1-6,.,TGTGCCAGCAGTTCCCACGGGGGTAGCTCCTATAATTCACCCCTCCACTTT,CASSSHGGSSYNSPLHF
.,TRBV20-1,TRBJ2-2,.,TGCAGTGCTAGAGCGGGGGCGAACACCGGGGAGCTGTTTTTT,CSARAGANTGELFF
.,TRBV29-1,TRBJ1-1,medium-sized,TGCAGCGTTGAAGTGACGTTGGGGACTGAAGCTTTCTTT,CSVEVTLGTEAFF
TRBD1,TRBV7-2,TRBJ2-5,once,TGTGCCAGCAGCTCCGGGACAGGGCGGGAGACCCAGTACTTC,CASSSGTGRETQYF
.,TRBV27,TRBJ2-7,few,TGTGCCAGCAGTTTCACGCTATCCCGGGACGGATCCTACGAGCAGTACTTC,CASSFTLSRDGSYEQYF
.,TRBV6-1,TRBJ1-1,few,TGTGCCAGCAGTGATTGGTCCAGGATGAACACTGAAGCTTTCTTT,CASSDWSRMNTEAFF
.,TRBV5-6,TRBJ1-1,.,TGCGCCAGCAGCCCGAGGGGGGTGGCTGAAGCTTTCTTT,CASSPRGVAEAFF
.,TRBV27,TRBJ1-1,.,TGTGCCAGCAGTTTAGGGGGGAGAACTGAAGCTTTCTTT,CASSLGGRTEAFF
.,TRBV27,TRBJ1-2,medium-sized,TGTGCCAGCAGTTCACAGGGTTTCGGCGGCTACACCTTC,CASSSQGFGGYTF
.,TRBV27,TRBJ1-6,few,TGTGCCAGCAGCCAAATAAATTCACCCCTCCACTTT,CASSQINSPLHF
.,TRBV5-1,TRBJ1-2,once,TGCGCCAGCAGCTTGGAGGGCAGCTATGGCTACACCTTC,CASSLEGSYGYTF
.,TRBV10-1,TRBJ2-3,.,TGCGCCAGCCGGGCCTCAAGGTCCACAGATACGCAGTATTTT,CASRASRSTDTQYF
.,TRBV25-1,TRBJ2-7,once,TGTGCCAGCATGACGAAGAGCTACGAGCAGTACTTC,CASMTKSYEQYF
TRBD2,TRBV13,TRBJ2-3,.,TGTGCCAGCAGCCAAGAGAAACTAGCGACAGATACGCAGTATTTT,CASSQEKLATDTQYF
.,TRBV30,TRBJ1-5,.,TGTGCCTGGAGTGTTTTCCAGCCCCAAGGCTGGCGACAGCCCCAGCATTTT,CAWSVFQPQGWRQPQHF